One and the same sample provided the 24 T cell receptor beta chains below, sequenced in a study of CD8 T cells in ankylosing spondylitis. TCRdb processed the 5' RACE reads anew with MiXCR; each CDR3 protein has one entry. Of just over 350,000 distinct CDR3 sequences listed, 20% to 25% are singletons. The sequenced sample was blood, either unsorted or a sorted T cell fraction (not recorded which). These receptors all come from a male donor with ankylosing spondylitis or in good health (not recorded which).

This sequence joins TRBV6-2 or TRBV6-3 and TRBJ2-7; 9 bases align to TRBD1. This CDR3 spans 16 amino acids. Germline V gene data show CDR1 as MNHEY and CDR2 as SVGEGT. Trimming took 6 bases from V and 3 from J; bases not matched to a gene: 12. CDR3 amino acids: CASSHPLGTGSYEQYF. DNA for the CDR3: TGTGCCAGCAGCCACCCTTTAGGGACAGGGAGCTACGAGCAGTACTTC.

This clonotype was seen many times. The V and J genes are TRBV12-3 or TRBV12-4 and TRBJ2-7, with D uncertain. This CDR3 region has 13 residues. V lost 7 bases and J lost 3, with 13 bases in between. The CDR3 DNA sequence: TGTGCCAGCACTAACGCGAGAGACTACGAGCAGTACTTC. Its protein is CASTNARDYEQYF.

This clonotype has a handful of counts. CDR3 coding DNA: TGTGCCAGCAGTTTATTCGCAGGGCCGGAAAACGAGCAGTACTTC. It yields the protein CASSLFAGPENEQYF. The J gene is TRBJ2-7, the V gene TRBV27; perhaps TRBD1 as D (5 bases). CDR3 length: 15 amino acids. Trimming removed 1 base at V and 5 bases at J, with 15 bases between. Per the germline V gene, CDR1 is MNHEY and CDR2 is SMNVEV (reference sequence).

The chain uses TRBV28 and TRBJ2-1, with 7 bases matching TRBD1. Germline V gene data show CDR1 as MDHEN and CDR2 as SYDVKM. J lost 5 bases, V lost 4 bases, and 11 bases had no gene match. The CDR3 loop spans 16 amino acids. This CDR3 is CASSSLRQGRDNEQFF. The CDR3 bases are TGTGCCAGCAGTTCCCTCCGACAGGGCCGGGACAATGAGCAGTTCTTC.

DNA for the CDR3: TGTGCCAGCGGCCCGGGGCTCGGGCACGAGCAGTACTTC. This codes for CASGPGLGHEQYF. The V and J genes are TRBV5-6 and TRBJ2-7; D may be TRBD1 or TRBD2 (5 bases each). CDR3 size: 13 residues. The V gene's germline CDR1 is SGHDT and CDR2 YYEEEE. V shed 7 bases and J shed 5 bases, with 16 bases lying between them.

This clonotype was counted a few times. This chain connects TRBV9 to TRBJ1-3; D gene ambiguous. Trimming removed 3 bases at V and 7 bases at J, with 17 bases between. The CDR3 covers 15 residues. Germline V gene sequence: CDR1 SGDLS, CDR2 YYNGEE. The CDR3 sequence: CASSERTAFGNTIYF. CDR3 DNA sequence: TGTGCCAGCAGCGAACGGACGGCTTTCGGGAACACCATATATTTT.

The rearrangement joins TRBV5-5 to TRBJ2-7; a weak D match, TRBD2 (6 bases). CDR3 size: 16 residues. CDR1 and CDR2 from the germline V gene are SGHKS and YYEKEE (reference sequence). V lost 4 bases and J lost 0, with 17 bases in between. DNA of the CDR3: TGTGCCAGCAGCCTACGCCCCGGGGGAATCTCCTACGAGCAGTACTTC. Protein product: CASSLRPGGISYEQYF. The whole variable domain, filled in from reference TRBV5-5 and TRBJ2-7, reads DAGVTQSPTHLIKTRGQQVTLRCSPISGHKSVSWYQQVLGQGPQFIFQYYEKEERGRGNFPDRFSARQFPNYSSELNVNALLLGDSALYLCASSLRPGGISYEQYFGPGTRLTVT.

In this sample, this clonotype turned up once. The chain joins TRBV4-1 to TRBJ2-4, with a possible D match to TRBD1 (6 bases). The CDR3 has 15 residues. The V gene lost 0 bases and the J gene lost 6 bases, with 12 bases spanning the gap. The germline CDR1 and CDR2 sequences are MGHRA and YSYEKL. The DNA of the CDR3 is TGCGCCAGCAGCCAAGATGTGGGGGCGGCAAACATTCAGTACTTC. This translates into CASSQDVGAANIQYF.

This clonotype was picked up many times. Here the CDR3 DNA reads TGCAGCGTTACACAGGGGTTCGAGCAGTACTTC. Encoded protein: CSVTQGFEQYF. The chain uses TRBV29-1 and TRBJ2-7; 7 positions match TRBD1. Germline assignment: CDR1 SQVTM and CDR2 ANQGSEA. The CDR3 totals 11 residues. The junction had 4 bases not matched to a gene; V was cut back by 5 bases and J by 6 bases.

This clonotype turned up a few times. The rearrangement joins TRBV3-1 to TRBJ2-7; D might be TRBD1 (6 bases). CDR3 length: 14 residues. Germline values: CDR1 LGHDT, CDR2 YNNKEL (reference sequence). V lost 4 bases to trimming and J lost 6 bases, with 16 bases between them. CDR3 DNA sequence: TGTGCCAGCAGCCCGGAAGGGACACAGTTCGAGCAGTACTTC. It specifies CASSPEGTQFEQYF.

V gene TRBV10-3 combines with J gene TRBJ2-2; D not certain. This CDR3 contains 15 residues. Germline assignment: CDR1 ENHRY and CDR2 SYGVKD. Between the trimmed V and J ends, which lost 0 bases and 4 bases, there was a span of 9 bases. The CDR3 region is CAISESLDATGELFF. The CDR3 region has the DNA TGTGCCATCAGTGAGTCATTAGACGCCACCGGGGAGCTGTTTTTT.

This clonotype appeared a few times. V is TRBV12-3 or TRBV12-4 and J is TRBJ2-7; the match to TRBD1 covers 11 bases. J was trimmed by 7 bases and V by 3 bases; bases with no gene match: 8. The CDR3 covers 15 residues. The CDR3 region has the DNA TGTGCCAGCAGTTTCGTAGGACAGGGGGCATTTGAGCAGTACTTC. Amino acid sequence: CASSFVGQGAFEQYF.

The chain employs TRBV27 and TRBJ2-1, with 9 bases that match TRBD2. CDR1 and CDR2 (germline): MNHEY, SMNVEV (reference sequence). J lost 1 base, V lost 3 bases, and 4 bases had no gene match. The CDR3 is 16 residues long. The CDR3 loop reads CASSLSSGGSYNEQFF. DNA for the CDR3: TGTGCCAGCAGTTTGTCAAGCGGGGGGTCCTACAATGAGCAGTTCTTC.

This clonotype has just a few counts. The chain has TRBV30 and TRBJ2-7; 7 bases agree with TRBD1. The CDR3 has 12 residues. The V and J ends lost 5 bases and 1 base, in that order; junction bases with no gene match: 2. CDR1 GTSNPN and CDR2 SVGIG come from the germline V gene (reference sequence). CDR3 residues: CAWGTASYEQYF. The CDR3 region has the DNA TGTGCCTGGGGGACAGCTTCCTACGAGCAGTACTTC. Filled out from reference TRBV30 and TRBJ2-7, the complete variable domain reads SQTIHQWPATLVQPVGSPLSLECTVEGTSNPNLYWYRQAAGRGLQLLFYSVGIGQISSEVPQNLSASRPQDRQFILSSKKLLLSDSGFYLCAWGTASYEQYFGPGTRLTVT.

This clonotype was observed a few times. V gene TRBV15 combines with J gene TRBJ2-3, with 13 bases aligning to TRBD2. CDR1 and CDR2 from the germline V gene are LNHNV and YYDKDF (reference sequence). This CDR3 is built from 16 residues. V gave up 4 bases and J gave up 5 bases; unmatched junction bases: 6. This CDR3 is CATSIGTSGVEDTQYF. CDR3 nucleotide sequence: TGTGCCACCAGCATTGGGACTAGCGGGGTGGAAGATACGCAGTATTTT.

A few counts support this clonotype. The rearrangement links TRBV7-6 to TRBJ2-1; D unclear. The CDR3 loop spans 13 amino acids. CDR1 and CDR2 from the germline V gene are SGHVS and FNYEAQ. V dropped 1 base and J dropped 6 bases, with 7 bases sitting between them. In DNA, the CDR3 is TGTGCCAGCAGCTTAGACTACCGCAATGAGCAGTTCTTC. Protein product: CASSLDYRNEQFF.

The chain links TRBV7-8 to TRBJ2-1; a possible D gene is TRBD2 (5 bases). Trimming took 1 base from V and 3 from J, leaving 19 bases between them. The CDR3 is 18 amino acids. Germline V CDR1 and CDR2: SGHVS, FQNEAQ. The CDR3 DNA is TGTGCCAGCAGCTTAGTTGGGTGGGAGCCGCCTAACTACAATGAGCAGTTCTTC. This translates into CASSLVGWEPPNYNEQFF.

The CDR3 loop is CASSFRGGLHYEQYF. In DNA form, the CDR3 reads TGCGCCAGCAGCTTCAGGGGAGGGTTACACTACGAGCAGTACTTC. This chain uses TRBV5-1 with TRBJ2-7, with D perhaps matching TRBD2 (7 bases). Germline CDR1 SGHRS, CDR2 YFSETQ. CDR3 size: 15 residues. The V gene lost 2 bases and the J gene lost 3 bases, with 15 bases spanning the gap.

This chain uses TRBV19 with TRBJ2-7, with 9 bases matching TRBD1. Germline loops: CDR1 LNHDA, CDR2 SQIVND (reference sequence). V shed 1 base, J shed 4 bases, and the junction held 8 bases outside the gene matches. This CDR3 is built from 16 residues. The CDR3 is CASSIVAGTGIYEQYF. CDR3 bases: TGTGCCAGTAGTATAGTTGCCGGGACAGGGATTTACGAGCAGTACTTC.

This clonotype was seen at least ten times. This chain links TRBV12-3 or TRBV12-4 with TRBJ2-7, with 9 nucleotides matching TRBD1. This CDR3 region has 12 residues. Trimming at V came to 0 bases and at J to 10 bases, leaving 1 base not matched to a gene. The CDR3 is CASSLAGQGQYF. Written as DNA, the CDR3 is TGTGCCAGCAGTTTAGCGGGACAGGGCCAGTACTTC.

This clonotype was counted between two and nine times. The CDR3 loop is CASSPFGGGARETQYF. Written as DNA, the CDR3 is TGTGCCAGCAGCCCCTTCGGCGGGGGGGCCCGGGAGACCCAGTACTTC. The chain employs TRBV28 and TRBJ2-5; 9 nucleotides match TRBD2. With V trimmed by 6 bases and J by 5 bases, 13 bases remained unmatched. The CDR3 totals 16 residues. Germline assignment: CDR1 MDHEN and CDR2 SYDVKM.

The chain couples TRBV3-1 to TRBJ2-7, with unresolved D. This CDR3 has 15 amino acids. V lost 0 bases, J lost 4 bases, and 13 bases lay in between. The germline V gene encodes CDR1 LGHDT and CDR2 YNNKEL (reference sequence). The CDR3 region has the DNA TGTGCCAGCAGCCAAGATTCGGATCTGGGGTACGAGCAGTACTTC. Translating gives CASSQDSDLGYEQYF.

V gene TRBV7-9 combines with J gene TRBJ2-2, with D tentatively TRBD1 (5 bases). CDR3 length: 13 residues. The V and J ends lost 6 bases and 5 bases respectively, with 10 bases between them. Looked up from germline, CDR1 is SEHNR and CDR2 is FQNEAQ (reference sequence). The CDR3 spells CASRHPGTGELFF. The CDR3 nucleotides are TGTGCCAGCAGGCATCCAGGGACCGGGGAGCTGTTTTTT. The full variable domain, rest sourced from reference TRBV7-9 and TRBJ2-2, is DTGVSQNPRHKITKRGQNVTFRCDPISEHNRLYWYRQTLGQGPEFLTYFQNEAQLEKSRLLSDRFSAERPKGSFSTLEIQRTEQGDSAMYLCASRHPGTGELFFGEGSRLTVL.

The chain has TRBV12-3 or TRBV12-4 and TRBJ2-7; the D gene is possibly TRBD1 (6 bases). This CDR3 has 12 amino acids. The V gene lost 8 bases and the J gene lost 0 bases, with 8 bases spanning the gap. The CDR3: CASRDTSYEQYF. CDR3 coding DNA: TGTGCCAGCCGGGACACCTCCTACGAGCAGTACTTC.